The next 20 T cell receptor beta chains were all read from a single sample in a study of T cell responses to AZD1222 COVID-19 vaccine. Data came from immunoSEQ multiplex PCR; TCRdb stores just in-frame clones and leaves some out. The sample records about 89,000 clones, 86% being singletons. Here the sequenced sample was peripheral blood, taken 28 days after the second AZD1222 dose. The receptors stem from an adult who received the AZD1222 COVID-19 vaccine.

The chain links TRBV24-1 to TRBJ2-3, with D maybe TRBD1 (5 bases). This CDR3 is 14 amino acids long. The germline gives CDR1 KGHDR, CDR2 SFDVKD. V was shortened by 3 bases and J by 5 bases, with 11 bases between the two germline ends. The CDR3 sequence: CATSDGVGRDTQYF. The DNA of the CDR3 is TGTGCCACCAGTGATGGGGTGGGGCGAGATACGCAGTATTTT.

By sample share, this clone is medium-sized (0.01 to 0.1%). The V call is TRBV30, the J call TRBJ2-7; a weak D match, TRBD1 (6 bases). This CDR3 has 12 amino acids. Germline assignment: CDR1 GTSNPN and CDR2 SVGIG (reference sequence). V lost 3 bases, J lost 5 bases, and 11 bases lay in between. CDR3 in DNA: TGTGCCTGGAGACAGGGTGTCAACGAGCAGTACTTC. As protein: CAWRQGVNEQYF.

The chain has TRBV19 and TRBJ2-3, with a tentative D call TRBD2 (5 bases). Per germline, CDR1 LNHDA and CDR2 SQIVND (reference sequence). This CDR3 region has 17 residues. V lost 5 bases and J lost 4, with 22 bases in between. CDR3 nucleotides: TGTGCCAGTAGTCCGATACTAGGGCTCTTTTTCCCAGATACGCAGTATTTT. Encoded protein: CASSPILGLFFPDTQYF.

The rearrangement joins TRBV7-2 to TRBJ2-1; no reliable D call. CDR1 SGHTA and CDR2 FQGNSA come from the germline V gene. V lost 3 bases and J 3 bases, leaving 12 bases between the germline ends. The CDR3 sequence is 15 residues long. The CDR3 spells CASSLSAPLYNEQFF. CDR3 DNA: TGTGCCAGCAGCTTGTCTGCACCTCTCTACAATGAGCAGTTCTTC. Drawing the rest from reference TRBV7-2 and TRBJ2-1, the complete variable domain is GAGVSQSPSNKVTEKGKDVELRCDPISGHTALYWYRQSLGQGLEFLIYFQGNSAPDKSGLPSDRFSAERTGGSVSTLTIQRTQQEDSAVYLCASSLSAPLYNEQFFGPGTRLTVL.

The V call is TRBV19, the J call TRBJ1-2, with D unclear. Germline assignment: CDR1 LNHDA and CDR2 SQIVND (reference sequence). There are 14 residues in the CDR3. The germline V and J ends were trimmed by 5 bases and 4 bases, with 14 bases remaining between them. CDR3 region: CASSRRESGYGYTF. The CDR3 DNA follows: TGTGCCAGTAGTCGACGGGAGTCTGGCTATGGCTACACCTTC.

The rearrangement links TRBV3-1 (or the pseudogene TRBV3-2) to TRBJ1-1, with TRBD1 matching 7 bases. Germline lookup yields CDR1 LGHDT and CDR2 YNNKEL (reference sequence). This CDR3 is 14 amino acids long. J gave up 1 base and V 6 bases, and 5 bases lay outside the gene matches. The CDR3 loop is CASRLQGRNTEAFF. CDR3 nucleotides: TGTGCCAGCAGGCTACAGGGGCGGAACACTGAAGCTTTCTTT.

The CDR3 DNA is TGTGCCAGCAGTTTCTTCGGTCAGTTCATGAACACTGAAGCTTTCTTT. It translates to CASSFFGQFMNTEAFF. J is TRBJ1-1 and V is TRBV28; D call uncertain. The length of the CDR3 is 16 residues. The V end lost 3 bases, the J end lost 0 bases, and 14 bases lay between the germline ends. CDR1 and CDR2 from the germline V gene are MDHEN and SYDVKM.

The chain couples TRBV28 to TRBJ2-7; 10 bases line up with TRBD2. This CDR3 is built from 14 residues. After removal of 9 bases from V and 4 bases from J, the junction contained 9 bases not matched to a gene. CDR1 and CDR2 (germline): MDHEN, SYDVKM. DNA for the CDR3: TGTGCCAGTACACACGGACTAGCGGATTACGAGCAGTACTTC. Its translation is CASTHGLADYEQYF.

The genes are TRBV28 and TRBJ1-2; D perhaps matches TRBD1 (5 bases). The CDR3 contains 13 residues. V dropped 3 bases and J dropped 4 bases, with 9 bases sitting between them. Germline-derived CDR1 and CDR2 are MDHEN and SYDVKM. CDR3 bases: TGTGCCAGCAGTTTGATCGGGGGCTATGGCTACACCTTC. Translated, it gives CASSLIGGYGYTF.

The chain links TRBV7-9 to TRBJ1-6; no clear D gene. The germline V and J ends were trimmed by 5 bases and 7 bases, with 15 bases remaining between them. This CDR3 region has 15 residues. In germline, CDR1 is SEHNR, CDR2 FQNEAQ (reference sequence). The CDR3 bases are TGTGCCAGCAGCCCTCGGGGATCAGTCAATTCACCCCTCCACTTT. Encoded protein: CASSPRGSVNSPLHF. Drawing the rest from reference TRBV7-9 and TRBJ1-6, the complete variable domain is DTGVSQNPRHKITKRGQNVTFRCDPISEHNRLYWYRQTLGQGPEFLTYFQNEAQLEKSRLLSDRFSAERPKGSFSTLEIQRTEQGDSAMYLCASSPRGSVNSPLHFGNGTRLTVT.

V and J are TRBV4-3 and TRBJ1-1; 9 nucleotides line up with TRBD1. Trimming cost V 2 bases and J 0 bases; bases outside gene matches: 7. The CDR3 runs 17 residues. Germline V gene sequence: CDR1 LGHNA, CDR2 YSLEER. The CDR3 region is CASSQTPGTGLNTEAFF. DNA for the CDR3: TGCGCCAGCAGCCAAACACCCGGGACAGGGTTGAACACTGAAGCTTTCTTT.

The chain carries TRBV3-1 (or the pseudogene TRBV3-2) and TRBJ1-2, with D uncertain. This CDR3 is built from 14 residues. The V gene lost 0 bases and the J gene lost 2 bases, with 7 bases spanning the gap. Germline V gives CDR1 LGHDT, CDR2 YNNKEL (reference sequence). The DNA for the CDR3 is TGTGCCAGCAGCCAAGAAGGGAGCAACTATGGCTACACCTTC. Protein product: CASSQEGSNYGYTF.

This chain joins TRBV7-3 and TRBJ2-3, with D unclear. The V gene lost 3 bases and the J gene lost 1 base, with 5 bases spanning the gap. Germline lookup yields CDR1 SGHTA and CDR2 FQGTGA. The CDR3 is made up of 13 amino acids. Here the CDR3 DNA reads TGTGCCAGCAGCTTCCAGGGCACAGATACGCAGTATTTT. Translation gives CASSFQGTDTQYF.

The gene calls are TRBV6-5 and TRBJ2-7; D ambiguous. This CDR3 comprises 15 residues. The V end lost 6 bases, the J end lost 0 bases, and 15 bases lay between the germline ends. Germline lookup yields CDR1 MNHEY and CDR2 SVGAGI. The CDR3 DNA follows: TGTGCCAGCAGGATTTTAGATGAGCTCTCCTACGAGCAGTACTTC. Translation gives CASRILDELSYEQYF.

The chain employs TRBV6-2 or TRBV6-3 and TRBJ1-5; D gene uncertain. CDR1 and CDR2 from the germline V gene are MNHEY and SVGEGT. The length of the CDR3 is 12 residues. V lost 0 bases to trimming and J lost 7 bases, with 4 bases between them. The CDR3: CASSYSMQPQHF. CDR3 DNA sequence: TGTGCCAGCAGTTACTCGATGCAGCCCCAGCATTTT.

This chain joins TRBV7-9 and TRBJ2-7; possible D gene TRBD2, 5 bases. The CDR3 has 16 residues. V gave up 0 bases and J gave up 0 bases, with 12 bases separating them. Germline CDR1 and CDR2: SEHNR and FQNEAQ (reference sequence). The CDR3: CASSLATGWDSYEQYF. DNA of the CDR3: TGTGCCAGCAGCTTAGCGACGGGGTGGGACTCCTACGAGCAGTACTTC.

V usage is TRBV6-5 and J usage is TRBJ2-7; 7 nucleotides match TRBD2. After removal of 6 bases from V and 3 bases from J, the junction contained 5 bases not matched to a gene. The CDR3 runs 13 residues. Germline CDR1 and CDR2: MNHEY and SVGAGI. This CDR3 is CASRTRGVYEQYF. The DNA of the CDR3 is TGTGCCAGCAGGACCCGGGGGGTCTACGAGCAGTACTTC.

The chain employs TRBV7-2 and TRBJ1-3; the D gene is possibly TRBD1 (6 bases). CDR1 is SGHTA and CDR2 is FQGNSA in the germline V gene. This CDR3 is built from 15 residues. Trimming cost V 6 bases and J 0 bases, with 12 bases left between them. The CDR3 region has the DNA TGTGCCAGCAGTTTCACAGGGAACTCTGGAAACACCATATATTTT. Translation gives CASSFTGNSGNTIYF.

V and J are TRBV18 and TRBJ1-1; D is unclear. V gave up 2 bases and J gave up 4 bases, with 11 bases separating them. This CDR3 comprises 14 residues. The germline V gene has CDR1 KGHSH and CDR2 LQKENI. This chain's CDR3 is CASSPGVSVTEAFF. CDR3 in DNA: TGTGCCAGCTCACCAGGGGTGTCGGTCACTGAAGCTTTCTTT.

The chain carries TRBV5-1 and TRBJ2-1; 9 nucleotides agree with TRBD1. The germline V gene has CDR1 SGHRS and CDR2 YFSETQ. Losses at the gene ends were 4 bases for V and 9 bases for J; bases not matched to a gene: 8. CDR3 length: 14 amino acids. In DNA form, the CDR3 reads TGCGCCAGCAGCATCGGGACAGGGTCTATTGAGCAGTTCTTC. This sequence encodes CASSIGTGSIEQFF.